This record concerns one TCR beta chain sequence. Its recognized antigen is unknown. Base qualities are not at hand, and no much larger clone is one base apart. The CDR3 holds 14 amino acids from the cysteine to the phenylalanine. This entry keeps only the CDR3 DNA: 42 bases, framed from base 1. The CDR1 and CDR2 encoded by the germline V gene (reference sequence) are SGHNT and YYREEE. The V and J ends are trimmed by 4 bases and 4 bases, leaving 11 bases between them. CD8 naive samples were CD45RO-negative cells positively selected for CCR7, giving a CD45RA+CCR7+ population that excluded TemRA cells. The donors were healthy, HIV-negative adults with no recently reported acute infections or vaccinations. Only Caucasian adults living in Nashville, Tennessee, USA were represented among the donors. After blood collection by leukapheresis, PBMCs were isolated using Ficoll-Histopaque density gradient centrifugation and then cryopreserved in the vapor phase of liquid nitrogen. Analytical flow cytometry was used to check the purity and quantity of each magnetically sorted T cell population. Genomic DNA was isolated from every sorted fraction and measured by UV absorbance on a Nanodrop 2000c.

TCR CDR3 regions were amplified from genomic DNA by multiplex PCR using the deep immunoSEQ assay. Genomic DNA extracted from each cell subset was distributed evenly over all wells of several immunoSEQ 96-well plates, and each plate served as one replicate. For sorted subsets, approximately 200 ng of genomic DNA, equivalent to around 30,000 T cell genomes, went into each replicate PCR. Purified libraries were quantified with a Qubit 3.0 fluorometer, sized on a Bioanalyzer 2100, and re-quantified with the KAPA Library Quantification kit. Each immunoSEQ 96-well plate was sequenced on its own single-read 150-cycle Illumina NextSeq 550 flow cell. On the authors' methods: Because the immunoSEQ output included only junctional sequences and no quality scores, the filtering could not be the same as the filtering used for full-length reads. To assign V/J genes and CDR3, sequences were annotated against IMGT germline references using PyIR, a Python wrapper for IgBLAST v1.9. Reads with weak V/J assignments (E-value above 1e-6), missing CDR3, stop codons, out-of-frame junctions, or ambiguous translated residues were removed. V3J clonotypes were defined as sequences sharing an identical inferred V gene, J gene, and CDR3 amino acid sequence. Percentage overlap between repertoires was calculated by dividing the number of shared unique clonotypes by the size of the smaller repertoire. Repertoire richness was assessed with RTK rarefaction, the Chao1 estimator, and Recon v2.1 estimates of unobserved clonotypes. For all TCRbeta clonotypes obtained by the gDNA method from a handful of donors, generation probabilities were computed with OLGA. What TCRdb holds here is the immuneACCESS table cut down to in-frame rearrangements. Part of the clones is not present; checked against another copy, under half of the missing clones reflect an unresolved V gene, and the others are unexplained. V and J calls and clone size are those listed in that table; D and trimming were worked out from the DNA. The sample profile shows under 2,000,000 clones; approximately 94% of them were found once. The ten top clones hold approximately 1% of the sample.

This entry comes from a study of shared clonotypes between healthy human individuals (dated by TCRdb to the early 2020s). At the level of the whole study: A couple of women and a few men aged 18 to 49 years were included in the cohort. For each donor, CD4 naive and CD4 memory were each given three plates, CD8 naive was given two plates, and CD8 memory was given one plate. The study deeply sequenced blood TCR repertoires of about 5 healthy adults to estimate repertoire size and the extent of clonotype sharing between individuals. Libraries were prepared and TCR repertoires were sequenced by different laboratories using diverse techniques, in order to increase sequencing depth and limit assay-specific biases. Between about 0.8 and 9 billion PBMCs per donor were obtained by leukapheresis.

Overall results and qualifications from the work: Pairwise subsampling led to the expectation that sequencing depth would affect the degree of clonotype sharing among donors. Naive subsets generally had larger estimated clonotype richness than memory subsets. Rarefaction of sorted-subset datasets indicated incomplete sequencing despite the large sequencing depth. Sampling was restricted to blood, and TCR repertoires in tissue are likely to differ from TCR repertoires in blood. When several donors were compared, the shared fraction of clonotypes was 5% to 6.5% for naive CD4, 3.5% to 4% for naive CD8, about 2.5% for memory CD4, and 0.4% for memory CD8. The small number of donors limited the genetic and exposure-history diversity represented. Higher generation probabilities were observed for clonotypes shared by all four sorted-subset donors than for non-shared clonotypes.

The chain links TRBV5-4 with TRBJ2-2; a weak D assignment points to TRBD2 (5 bases agree). Sequencing used naive CD8+ T cells sorted from blood. Interpreted using the paper, the cell subset or site label stands for: CD45RA+CCR7+. This TCR derives from a man between 18 and 29 years old in good health. The CDR3 region: CASSDGELTGELFF. The DNA is TGTGCCAGCAGCGACGGGGAGCTCACCGGGGAGCTGTTTTTT. The entire variable domain, with the stretches around the CDR3 drawn from the reference TRBV5-4 and TRBJ2-2 proteins, is ETGVTQSPTHLIKTRGQQVTLRCSSQSGHNTVSWYQQALGQGPQFIFQYYREEENGRGNFPPRFSGLQFPNYSSELNVNALELDDSALYLCASSDGELTGELFFGEGSRLTVL.